This TCR beta chain was sequenced for a study of OX40 agonist ivuxolimab in advanced cancers. Trimming pared 7 bases from V and 4 bases from J, leaving 8 bases between. This CDR3 has 12 amino acids. In germline, CDR1 is WSHSY, CDR2 SAAADI. Produced via immunoSEQ multiplex PCR; TCRdb's table is partial and in-frame only. The data show tens of thousands of clones, 86% seen once. Researchers took blood at baseline, on cycle 4 day 1, and on cycle 7 day 1. The clonotype originates from an adult with an advanced solid tumor such as melanoma, head and neck, liver or kidney cancer. The sample consisted of CD4+ or CD8+ T cells sorted from blood, taken in a trial of the OX40 agonist ivuxolimab. V is TRBV10-2 and J is TRBJ1-3; D is possibly TRBD1 (6 bases). CDR3 sequence reads: CASKGDGNTIYF. The CDR3 DNA is TGCGCCAGCAAGGGGGACGGAAACACCATATATTTT.